Only a few counts were recorded for the clone carrying this TCR beta chain. Its cognate antigen is unknown. The sample is drawn from a study of follicular helper T cells after annual influenza vaccination. Study-level points and caveats: ICOS-CD38- cTfh most often held earlier Day 7 ICOS+CD38+ clones.

Profiled with immunoSEQ multiplex PCR; TCRdb holds only in-frame clones, not every one. This sample yields thousands of clones, of which around nine tenths are seen a single time; less than 3% belongs to the top ten. CDR1 and CDR2 from the germline V gene are MNHNS and SASEGT. V lost 2 bases to trimming and J lost 6 bases, with 16 bases between them. This CDR3 spans 15 amino acids. The sample's time point: 2014-2015 season, pre-vaccination. The chain employs TRBV6-1 and TRBJ2-5; maybe TRBD2 (5 bases). This sequence originates from an adult who received the influenza vaccine. Sequenced here: CXCR5+ CD38+ circulating T follicular helper cells from blood, sampled on the day of influenza vaccination. Subset denoted: circulating Tfh, non-naive CD4+CXCR5+PD-1+ (ICOS+CD38+ or ICOS-CD38-). The DNA of the CDR3 is TGTGCCAGCAGTGAAAGGACTGATAGAGGGCAGACCCAGTACTTC. Its protein is CASSERTDRGQTQYF.